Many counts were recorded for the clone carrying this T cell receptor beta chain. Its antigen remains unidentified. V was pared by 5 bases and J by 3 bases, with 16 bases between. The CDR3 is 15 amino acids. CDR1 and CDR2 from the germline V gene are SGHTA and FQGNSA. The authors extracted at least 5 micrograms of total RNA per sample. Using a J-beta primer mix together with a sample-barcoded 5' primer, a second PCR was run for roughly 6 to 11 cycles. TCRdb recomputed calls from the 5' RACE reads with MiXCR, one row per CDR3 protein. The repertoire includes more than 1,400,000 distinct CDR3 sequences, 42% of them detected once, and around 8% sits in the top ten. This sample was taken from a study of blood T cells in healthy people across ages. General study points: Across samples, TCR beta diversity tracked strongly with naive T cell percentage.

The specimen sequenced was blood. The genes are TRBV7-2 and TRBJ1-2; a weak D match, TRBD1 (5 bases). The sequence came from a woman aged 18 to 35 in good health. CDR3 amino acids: CASSPAGTPDYGYTF. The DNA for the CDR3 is TGTGCCAGCAGCCCAGCCGGGACTCCGGACTATGGCTACACCTTC.